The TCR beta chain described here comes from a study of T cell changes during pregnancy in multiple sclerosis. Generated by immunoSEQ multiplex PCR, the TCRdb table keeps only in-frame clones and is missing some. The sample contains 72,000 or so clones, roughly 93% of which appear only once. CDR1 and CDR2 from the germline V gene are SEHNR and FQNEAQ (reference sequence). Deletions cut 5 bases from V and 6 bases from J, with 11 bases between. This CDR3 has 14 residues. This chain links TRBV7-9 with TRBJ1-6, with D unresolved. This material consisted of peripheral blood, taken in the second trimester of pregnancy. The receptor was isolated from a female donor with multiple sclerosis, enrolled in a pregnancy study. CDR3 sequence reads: CASSREVPNSPLHF. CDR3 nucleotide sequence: TGTGCCAGCAGCCGAGAGGTCCCTAATTCACCCCTCCACTTT.